What follows describes a single T cell receptor beta chain. Its antigen is currently unknown. The data were taken from a study of T cell responses to AZD1222 COVID-19 vaccine. The repertoire was sequenced with immunoSEQ multiplex PCR; TCRdb's copy has only in-frame clones and lacks some. This table holds roughly 46,000 clones, approximately 89% found once. Study results and caveats: Within unmutated variant regions lay the reported targets of nearly half of spike-specific TCRs. Baseline seropositives among AZD1222 recipients totaled only five or six.

In germline, CDR1 is LGHDT, CDR2 YNNKEL (reference sequence). The CDR3 loop spans 13 amino acids. V was cut by 4 bases and J by 4 bases, with 11 bases left in between. The TCR was taken from an adult who received the AZD1222 COVID-19 vaccine. This sample comprised peripheral blood, obtained 28 days after the second AZD1222 dose. V and J are TRBV3-1 (or the pseudogene TRBV3-2) and TRBJ2-7; a weak D match, TRBD1 (5 bases). In nucleotides, the CDR3 is TGTGCCAGCAGCCGGGGCAGCCAGTACGAGCAGTACTTC. Translation: CASSRGSQYEQYF.